A selection of T cell receptor beta chains follows, all from one sample in a study of OX40 agonist ivuxolimab in advanced cancers. Using immunoSEQ multiplex PCR, the repertoire was profiled, and TCRdb retains in-frame clones only, with some absent. The sample records 50,000 to 65,000 clones, roughly four fifths being singletons. Material: CD4+ or CD8+ T cells sorted from blood, obtained in a trial of the OX40 agonist ivuxolimab. The source of these receptors is an adult with an advanced solid tumor such as melanoma, head and neck, liver or kidney cancer. Each CDR3 is given with its conserved first and last residue. A D gene is named only where the DNA matches it firmly. Not every row has a clone size; where given, it reads once, few, many or a size class.

clone size	V gene	J gene	D gene	CDR3 protein	CDR3 DNA
-	TRBV6-1	TRBJ2-3	-	CASSAQDSFTDTQYF	TGTGCCAGCAGCGCACAGGACAGTTTCACAGATACGCAGTATTTT
-	TRBV19	TRBJ2-2	-	CASSRGPRNRVDTGELFF	TGTGCCAGTAGCAGGGGACCGAGGAACAGGGTGGACACCGGGGAGCTGTTTTTT
-	TRBV7-2	TRBJ1-5	TRBD1	CASSTDRDNQPQHF	TGTGCCAGCAGCACAGACAGGGATAATCAGCCCCAGCATTTT
few	TRBV6-5	TRBJ2-2	-	CASSYSKRTNTGELFF	TGTGCCAGCAGTTACTCGAAGCGAACGAACACCGGGGAGCTGTTTTTT
-	TRBV9	TRBJ1-1	-	CASSPKVGTEAFF	TGTGCCAGCAGCCCCAAAGTAGGGACTGAAGCTTTCTTT
-	TRBV6-6	TRBJ2-2	TRBD1	CASQGQGRTGELFF	TGTGCCAGCCAGGGACAGGGAAGGACCGGGGAGCTGTTTTTT
-	TRBV6-1	TRBJ2-2	-	CASKDPTGELFF	TGTGCCAGCAAGGACCCGACCGGGGAGCTGTTTTTT
-	TRBV7-6	TRBJ1-1	-	CASSLVWGQNTEAFF	TGTGCCAGCAGCTTAGTTTGGGGACAGAACACTGAAGCTTTCTTT
-	TRBV7-2	TRBJ1-5	-	CASSLGLGGNQPQHF	TGTGCCAGCAGCTTAGGACTGGGCGGGAATCAGCCCCAGCATTTT
-	TRBV12-5	TRBJ1-4	-	CASGLLGFAGEKLFF	TGTGCTAGTGGTTTGTTGGGGTTCGCGGGTGAAAAACTGTTTTTT
-	TRBV27	TRBJ2-5	-	CASSLYRGQETQYF	TGTGCCAGCAGTTTATATAGGGGGCAAGAGACCCAGTACTTC
few	TRBV6-6	TRBJ1-2	-	CASRITANYGYTF	TGTGCCAGCAGGATAACAGCTAACTATGGCTACACCTTC
-	TRBV7-2	TRBJ1-2	-	CASSPGAGTNYGYTF	TGTGCCAGCAGCCCTGGGGCCGGGACTAACTATGGCTACACCTTC
-	TRBV14	TRBJ2-5	-	CASSEGGAGTQYF	TGTGCCAGCAGCGAAGGGGGGGCCGGCACCCAGTACTTC
-	TRBV6-1	TRBJ2-4	TRBD1	CASSRPRTGGDIQYF	TGTGCCAGCAGTAGACCCCGGACAGGGGGGGACATTCAGTACTTC
-	TRBV13	TRBJ2-3	TRBD2	CASSLLAATDTQYF	TGTGCCAGCAGCTTACTAGCGGCCACAGATACGCAGTATTTT
-	TRBV7-9	TRBJ1-4	-	CASSKAEGVREKLFF	TGTGCCAGCAGTAAAGCGGAGGGGGTACGAGAAAAACTGTTTTTT
-	TRBV30	TRBJ2-2	-	CAWSPHRSGELFF	TGTGCCTGGAGTCCCCACAGGTCCGGGGAGCTGTTTTTT
-	TRBV18	TRBJ1-1	-	CASSPRPPGMNTEAFF	TGTGCCAGCTCACCAAGGCCCCCAGGGATGAACACTGAAGCTTTCTTT
-	TRBV4-1	TRBJ2-5	-	CASSQPEAGETQYF	TGCGCCAGCAGCCAACCCGAAGCAGGGGAGACCCAGTACTTC
-	TRBV4-3	TRBJ1-1	-	CASSQVKKHTEAFF	TGCGCCAGCAGCCAAGTAAAGAAGCACACTGAAGCTTTCTTT
-	TRBV7-2	TRBJ2-5	-	CASSLSGETQYF	TGTGCCAGCAGCTTATCTGGGGAGACCCAGTACTTC
-	TRBV11-3	TRBJ2-1	-	CASSTTPGGTSNEQFF	TGTGCCAGCAGCACAACCCCGGGGGGCACCTCCAATGAGCAGTTCTTC
-	TRBV6-4	TRBJ2-1	TRBD2	CASSVAGGGTEQFF	TGTGCCAGCAGTGTCGCGGGGGGGGGAACGGAGCAGTTCTTC
-	TRBV5-1	TRBJ2-3	-	CASSFDSPVDTQYF	TGCGCCAGCAGCTTTGACTCCCCGGTCGATACGCAGTATTTT
-	TRBV30	TRBJ2-2	TRBD2	CAWQLAGVGTGELFF	TGTGCCTGGCAACTAGCGGGGGTTGGCACCGGGGAGCTGTTTTTT
-	TRBV18	TRBJ2-7	-	CASSLKTGYEQYF	TGTGCCAGCTCACTTAAAACAGGGTACGAGCAGTACTTC